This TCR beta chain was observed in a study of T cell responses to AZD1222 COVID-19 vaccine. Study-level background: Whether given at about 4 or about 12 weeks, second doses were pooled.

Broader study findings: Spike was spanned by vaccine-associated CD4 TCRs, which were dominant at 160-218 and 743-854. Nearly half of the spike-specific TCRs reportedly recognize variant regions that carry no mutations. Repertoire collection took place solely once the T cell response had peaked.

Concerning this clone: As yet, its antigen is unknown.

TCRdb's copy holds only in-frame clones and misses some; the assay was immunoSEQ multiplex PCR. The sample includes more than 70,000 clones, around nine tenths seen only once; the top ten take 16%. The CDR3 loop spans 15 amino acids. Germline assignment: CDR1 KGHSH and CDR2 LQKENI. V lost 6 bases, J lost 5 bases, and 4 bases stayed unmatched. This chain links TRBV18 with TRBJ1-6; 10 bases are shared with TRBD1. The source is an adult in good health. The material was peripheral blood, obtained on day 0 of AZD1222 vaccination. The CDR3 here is CASSVGQGDNSPLHF. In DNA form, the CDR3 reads TGTGCCAGCTCTGTAGGACAGGGGGATAATTCACCCCTCCACTTT.